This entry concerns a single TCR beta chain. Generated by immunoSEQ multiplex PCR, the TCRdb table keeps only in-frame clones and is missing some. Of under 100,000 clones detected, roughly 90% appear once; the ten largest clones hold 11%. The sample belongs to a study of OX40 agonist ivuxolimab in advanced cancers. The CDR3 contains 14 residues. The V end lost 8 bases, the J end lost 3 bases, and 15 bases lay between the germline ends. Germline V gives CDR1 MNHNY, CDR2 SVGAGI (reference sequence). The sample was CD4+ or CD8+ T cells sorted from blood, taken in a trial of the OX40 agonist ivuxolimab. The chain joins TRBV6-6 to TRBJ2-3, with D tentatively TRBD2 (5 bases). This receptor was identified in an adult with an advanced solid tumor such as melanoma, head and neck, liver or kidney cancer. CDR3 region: CASLPLPGTDTQYF. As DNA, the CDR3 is TGTGCCAGCCTCCCACTACCGGGAACAGATACGCAGTATTTT.